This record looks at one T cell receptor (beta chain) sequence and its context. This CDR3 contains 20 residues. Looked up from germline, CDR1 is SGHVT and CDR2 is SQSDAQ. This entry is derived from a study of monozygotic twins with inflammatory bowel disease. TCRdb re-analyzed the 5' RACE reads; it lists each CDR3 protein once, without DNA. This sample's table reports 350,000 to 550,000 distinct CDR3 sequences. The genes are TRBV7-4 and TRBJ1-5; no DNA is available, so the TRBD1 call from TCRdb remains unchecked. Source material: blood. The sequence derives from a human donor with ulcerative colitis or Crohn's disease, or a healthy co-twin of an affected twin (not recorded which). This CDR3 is CASSLDRTGKGDTLIKPQHF.